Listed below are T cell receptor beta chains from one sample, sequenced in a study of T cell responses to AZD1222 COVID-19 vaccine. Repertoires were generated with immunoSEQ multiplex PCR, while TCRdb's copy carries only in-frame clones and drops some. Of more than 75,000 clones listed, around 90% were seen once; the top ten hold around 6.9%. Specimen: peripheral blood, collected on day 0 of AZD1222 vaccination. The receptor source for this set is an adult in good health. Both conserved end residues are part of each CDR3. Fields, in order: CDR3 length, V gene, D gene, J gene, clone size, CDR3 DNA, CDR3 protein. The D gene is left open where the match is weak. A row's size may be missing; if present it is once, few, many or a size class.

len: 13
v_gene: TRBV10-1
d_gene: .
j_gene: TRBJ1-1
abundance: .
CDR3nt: TGCGCCAGCAGTGAAGGTCTGAACACTGAAGCTTTCTTT
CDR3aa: CASSEGLNTEAFF

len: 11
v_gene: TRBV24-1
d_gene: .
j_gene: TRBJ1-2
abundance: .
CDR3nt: TGTGCCACCAGTGATTTGCACGGCTACACCTTC
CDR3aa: CATSDLHGYTF

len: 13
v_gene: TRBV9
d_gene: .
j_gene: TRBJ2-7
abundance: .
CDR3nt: TGTGCCAGCAGCCACGGAGGGGGGGTAGAGCAGTACTTC
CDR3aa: CASSHGGGVEQYF

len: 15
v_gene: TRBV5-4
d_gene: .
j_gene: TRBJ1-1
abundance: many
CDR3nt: TGTGCCAGCAGCTTGGGGGGGACCATGAACACTGAAGCTTTCTTT
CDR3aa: CASSLGGTMNTEAFF

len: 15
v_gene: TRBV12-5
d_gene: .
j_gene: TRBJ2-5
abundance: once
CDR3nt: TGTGCTAGTGGTTTGGTACCGGAGGGGGCGGAGACCCAGTACTTC
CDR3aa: CASGLVPEGAETQYF

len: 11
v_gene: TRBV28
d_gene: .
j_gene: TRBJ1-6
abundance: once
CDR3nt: TGTGCCAGCAGTTTAAGGGAAGCCCTCCACTTT
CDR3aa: CASSLREALHF

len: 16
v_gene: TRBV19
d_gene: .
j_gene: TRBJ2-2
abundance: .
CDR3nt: TGTGCCAGTAGTATAGCAGCGGCAGGAACGGGCGGGGAGCTGTTTTTT
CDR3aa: CASSIAAAGTGGELFF

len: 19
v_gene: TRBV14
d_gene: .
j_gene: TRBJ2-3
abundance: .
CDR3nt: TGTGCCAGCAGCCAAGCGACCCGCGATCAGGGGTTAAACTGGGATACGCAGTATTTT
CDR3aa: CASSQATRDQGLNWDTQYF

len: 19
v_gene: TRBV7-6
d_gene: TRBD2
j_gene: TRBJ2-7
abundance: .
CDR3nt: TGTGCCAGCAGCTTAGAAGCGCGCAATAGCGGGAGGGCCAGTAGCGAGCAGTACTTC
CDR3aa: CASSLEARNSGRASSEQYF

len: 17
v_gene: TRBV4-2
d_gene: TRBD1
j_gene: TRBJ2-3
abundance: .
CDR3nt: TGTGCCAGCAGCCAAGACGCACAGGGACAGGGTACAGATACGCAGTATTTT
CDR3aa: CASSQDAQGQGTDTQYF